This T cell receptor (beta chain) was recorded in a study of human T cells and chemical hapten exposure. The wider study: DPC at 0.01% went onto the upper back in patch tests, read at 6 days. Per-sample TCR yields varied mainly from small pooled library volume differences.

This CDR3 comprises 15 residues. Germline-derived CDR1 and CDR2 are SGDLS and YYNGEE. V dropped 3 bases and J dropped 2 bases, with 12 bases sitting between them. Study-wide results and caveats: Significantly more large CDR3 similarity clusters arose among expanded TCRs than among controls.

TCRdb ran MiXCR on the RACE reads and lists one entry per CDR3 protein. The sample holds over 75,000 distinct CDR3 sequences, around 7.8% seen once. In its sample, this clonotype was seen a few times. Its antigen is currently unknown. Time point in this sample: patch test 1, 2 weeks after DPC sensitization. Treatment specified: therapeutic diphenylcyclopropenone sensitization with weekly scalp DPC. The sequence came from a woman aged 30 to 39 with alopecia areata. Some clones in this sample may be carry-over from other donors' samples. The specimen comprised whole blood, sampled in connection with sensitization to the hapten diphenylcyclopropenone (DPC). The chain links TRBV9 to TRBJ1-5; possibly TRBD1 for D (6 bases). Here the CDR3 reads CASSERGTGNQPQHF. DNA for the CDR3: TGTGCCAGCAGCGAGAGGGGGACCGGCAATCAGCCCCAGCATTTT. The whole variable domain, remainder taken from reference TRBV9 and TRBJ1-5, is DSGVTQTPKHLITATGQRVTLRCSPRSGDLSVYWYQQSLDQGLQFLIQYYNGEERAKGNILERFSAQQFPDLHSELNLSSLELGDSALYFCASSERGTGNQPQHFGDGTRLSIL.